What follows are 24 T cell receptor beta chains derived from one specimen sequenced in a study of identical twins. TCRdb passed the 5' RACE reads through MiXCR, listing each CDR3 protein once. The sample lists hundreds of thousands of distinct CDR3 sequences; over 20% were seen once. These data also featured in a second study, about T cells expressing NK-cell markers.

Specimen: PBMCs. All receptors derive from a woman between 18 and 29 years old in good health.

This clonotype was counted a few times. This chain links TRBV12-3 or TRBV12-4 with TRBJ1-1, with a tentative D call TRBD1 (5 bases). The CDR3 sequence is 12 residues long. The V gene lost 3 bases and the J gene lost 7 bases, with 9 bases spanning the gap. This CDR3 reads CASSFVQGEAFF. The CDR3, as DNA: TGTGCCAGCAGTTTTGTTCAGGGTGAAGCTTTCTTT.

This clonotype was seen a few times. CDR3 loop: CASSSSLNEQFF. The CDR3 DNA reads TGTGCCAGCAGCTCCAGCCTCAATGAGCAGTTCTTC. The chain employs TRBV9 and TRBJ2-1; no clear D gene. CDR1 and CDR2 from the germline V gene are SGDLS and YYNGEE. CDR3 length: 12 residues. V lost 4 bases and J lost 6, with 8 bases in between.

The chain uses TRBV4-3 and TRBJ2-7; D call uncertain. Germline V gene lookup returns CDR1 LGHNA and CDR2 YSLEER. Trimming pared 0 bases from V and 1 base from J, leaving 4 bases between. The CDR3 runs 13 residues. CDR3 loop: CASSQDLSYEQYF. The CDR3, as DNA: TGCGCCAGCAGCCAAGACTTGTCCTACGAGCAGTACTTC.

The CDR3 DNA reads TGTGCCAGCAGTTATAAGTCCCGATTTCCGTACCAAGAGACCCAGTACTTC. Its translation is CASSYKSRFPYQETQYF. This chain joins TRBV6-2 or TRBV6-3 and TRBJ2-5, with D unresolved. Per the germline V gene, CDR1 is MNHEY and CDR2 is SVGEGT. Trimming removed 3 bases at V and 0 bases at J, with 17 bases between. CDR3 length: 17 amino acids.

The rearrangement joins TRBV7-9 to TRBJ2-7; TRBD2 is a possible D gene (5 bases). Germline V lookup: CDR1 SEHNR, CDR2 FQNEAQ (reference sequence). CDR3 length: 14 residues. V lost 0 bases, J lost 3 bases, and 9 bases lay in between. The CDR3 region is CASSLAWTDYEQYF. In nucleotides, the CDR3 is TGTGCCAGCAGCTTAGCCTGGACTGACTACGAGCAGTACTTC.

In its sample, this clonotype was seen a few times. The chain links TRBV5-1 to TRBJ2-2; possible D gene TRBD1, 5 bases. Trimming took off 6 bases at V and 1 base at J, with 13 bases between the two ends. The CDR3 extends over 15 amino acids. The germline V gene encodes CDR1 SGHRS and CDR2 YFSETQ. DNA for the CDR3: TGCGCCAGCACCCAGACAGACAAGAACACCGGGGAGCTGTTTTTT. Translated: CASTQTDKNTGELFF.

This clonotype was counted a few times. The V gene is TRBV12-3 or TRBV12-4, the J gene TRBJ2-7, with 8 bases that match TRBD2. The CDR3 loop spans 14 amino acids. V shed 8 bases, J shed 2 bases, and the junction held 8 bases outside the gene matches. In nucleotides, the CDR3 is TGTGCCAGCGGCCGGGAGGGAAGGGCCTACGAGCAGTACTTC. Translating gives CASGREGRAYEQYF.

The V call is TRBV7-2, the J call TRBJ2-7, with 8 bases identical to TRBD2. There are 15 residues in the CDR3. The J segment lost 6 bases and the V segment lost 5 bases, leaving 12 bases of the junction unmatched. Germline V gives CDR1 SGHTA, CDR2 FQGNSA. The CDR3 coding sequence is TGTGCCAGCAGCGGGGGACTAGGGCTAAGTGGCGAGCAGTACTTC. Amino acids: CASSGGLGLSGEQYF.

In this sample, this clonotype turned up many times. The V and J genes are TRBV30 and TRBJ2-1; D is unresolved. The CDR3 totals 11 residues. The germline V gene encodes CDR1 GTSNPN and CDR2 SVGIG (reference sequence). Trimming cost V 4 bases and J 8 bases, with 9 bases left between them. The CDR3 is CAWTERHEQFF. In DNA, the CDR3 is TGTGCCTGGACGGAAAGACATGAGCAGTTCTTC.

The chain combines TRBV12-3 or TRBV12-4 with TRBJ1-2; D not resolved. V lost 11 bases, J lost 8 bases, and 12 bases lay in between. This CDR3 comprises 10 residues. The chain's CDR3 is CAVMDKGYTF. In DNA form, the CDR3 reads TGTGCCGTAATGGATAAAGGCTACACCTTC.

The V call is TRBV7-2, the J call TRBJ2-3; tentatively, D is TRBD2 (6 bases). V lost 6 bases and J 7 bases, leaving 17 bases between the germline ends. Germline loops: CDR1 SGHTA, CDR2 FQGNSA. This CDR3 spans 14 amino acids. The CDR3 region is CASSLALVANTQYF. CDR3 sequence (DNA): TGTGCCAGCAGTCTAGCGTTGGTGGCAAATACGCAGTATTTT.

This clonotype has just a few counts. The chain couples TRBV12-3 or TRBV12-4 to TRBJ2-7; 7 nucleotides line up with TRBD1. V lost 5 bases to trimming and J lost 3 bases; unmatched junction nucleotides: 7. This CDR3 has 14 residues. The CDR3 sequence: CASSLGGRDYEQYF. CDR3 nucleotides: TGTGCCAGCAGTCTAGGGGGCCGGGACTACGAGCAGTACTTC.

The chain uses TRBV20-1 and TRBJ2-3; TRBD2 matches 9 bases. The length of the CDR3 is 16 residues. Germline CDR1 reads DFQATT; CDR2 reads SNEGSKA (reference sequence). J was trimmed by 3 bases and V by 1 base; bases with no gene match: 8. The CDR3 DNA reads as TGCAGTGCTAGAGGGGGGAGCGGGAGGTTGACAGATACGCAGTATTTT. Translation: CSARGGSGRLTDTQYF.

In regard to this clonotype: Germline and junction disagree at one end, which may indicate a read error. The chain uses TRBV7-8 and TRBJ2-3; 11 nucleotides align to TRBD2. This CDR3 contains 15 residues. CDR1 is SGHVS and CDR2 is FQNEAQ in the germline V gene. The CDR3 sequence: CASTLAGGLADTQYF. The CDR3 DNA sequence: TGTGCCAGCACCTTAGCGGGGGGGCTCGCAGATACGCAGTATTTT.

The gene calls are TRBV5-5 and TRBJ1-2; 9 bases align to TRBD1. The CDR3 runs 13 residues. Germline V CDR1 and CDR2: SGHKS, YYEKEE (reference sequence). Unmatched junction bases numbered 5, after V lost 3 bases and J lost 8 bases. CDR3 in DNA: TGTGCCAGCAGCTCGGGGACAGGGTCCGGCTACACCTTC. Amino acids: CASSSGTGSGYTF.

Ten or more counts support this clonotype. This chain links TRBV12-3 or TRBV12-4 with TRBJ1-1, with D tentatively TRBD1 (6 bases). This CDR3 has 14 amino acids. Trimming removed 4 bases from V and 2 bases from J, with 11 bases in between. CDR3 region: CASSSTGGNTEAFF. Written as DNA, the CDR3 is TGTGCCAGCAGTTCTACCGGGGGCAACACTGAAGCTTTCTTT.

The CDR3 is CASSYSDRNYGYTF. The CDR3 DNA reads as TGTGCCAGCAGTTACTCGGACAGAAACTATGGCTACACCTTC. The chain employs TRBV6-5 and TRBJ1-2; perhaps TRBD1 as D (6 bases). The V and J ends lost 0 bases and 2 bases respectively, with 7 bases between them. In germline, CDR1 is MNHEY, CDR2 SVGAGI. There are 14 residues in the CDR3.

This clonotype was seen only a few times. This chain joins TRBV6-1 and TRBJ2-7, with D perhaps being TRBD1 or TRBD2 (5 bases each). Germline V gene data show CDR1 as MNHNS and CDR2 as SASEGT. The CDR3 is 13 residues long. Trimming pared 6 bases from V and 4 bases from J, leaving 13 bases between. Here the CDR3 DNA reads TGTGCCAGCAGGGGGACGGAGAGGTACGAGCAGTACTTC. This encodes CASRGTERYEQYF.

The V call is TRBV4-1, the J call TRBJ2-5; tentatively, D is TRBD1 or TRBD2 (5 bases each). The CDR3 has 15 amino acids. CDR1 MGHRA and CDR2 YSYEKL come from the germline V gene. V was pared by 4 bases and J by 7 bases, with 19 bases between. The CDR3 region is CASSLPGTHFGTQYF. In DNA, the CDR3 is TGCGCCAGCAGCCTCCCCGGGACCCACTTTGGGACCCAGTACTTC.

Only a few counts were recorded for this clonotype. This chain connects TRBV12-3 or TRBV12-4 to TRBJ2-2; no firm D call. Trimming took off 7 bases at V and 5 bases at J, with 11 bases between the two ends. The CDR3 loop spans 13 amino acids. CDR3 coding DNA: TGTGCCAGCACCCTTTTACGGACCGGGGAGCTGTTTTTT. This sequence encodes CASTLLRTGELFF.

This clonotype has more than one count but fewer than ten. The chain is built from TRBV5-6 and TRBJ1-1, with 7 bases matching TRBD1. The V gene end was trimmed by 8 bases and the J gene end by 1 base; junction bases not matched to a gene: 5. CDR1 SGHDT and CDR2 YYEEEE come from the germline V gene. This CDR3 contains 13 residues. CDR3 amino acids: CARTQGSNTEAFF. The CDR3, as DNA: TGTGCCAGAACACAGGGGTCGAACACTGAAGCTTTCTTT.

This clonotype was observed many times. The chain joins TRBV4-2 to TRBJ1-6; D is ambiguous. There are 15 residues in the CDR3. V was shortened by 4 bases and J by 8 bases, with 15 bases between the two germline ends. CDR1 and CDR2 (germline): LGHNA, YNFKEQ. The CDR3 DNA follows: TGTGCCAGCAGCCCCGGAAGACAAGGGCATTCACCCCTCCACTTT. This translates into CASSPGRQGHSPLHF.

The chain is built from TRBV6-5 and TRBJ2-3; TRBD2 matches at 10 bases. This CDR3 contains 18 residues. V lost 1 base, J lost 1 base, and 8 bases stayed unmatched. Germline V CDR1 and CDR2: MNHEY, SVGAGI. This CDR3 reads CASSYFVPGTSGTDTQYF. The CDR3 DNA follows: TGTGCCAGCAGTTACTTTGTCCCCGGGACTAGCGGCACAGATACGCAGTATTTT.

This clonotype was recorded a few times. The chain employs TRBV7-2 and TRBJ1-2; tentatively, D is TRBD1 (6 bases). Germline assignment: CDR1 SGHTA and CDR2 FQGNSA. Trimming left V 4 bases short and J 2 bases short, with 11 bases between. The length of the CDR3 is 14 residues. CDR3 sequence reads: CASSSQGPNYGYTF. The CDR3 DNA follows: TGTGCCAGCAGCTCGCAGGGGCCGAACTATGGCTACACCTTC.